This is a list of T cell receptor beta chains from one sample in a study of human T cells and chemical hapten exposure. One entry per CDR3 protein results from TCRdb running MiXCR on the RACE reads. This sample yields over 55,000 distinct CDR3 sequences, of which around 10% are seen a single time; around 9.6% belongs to the top ten. The sample in question was whole blood, obtained in connection with sensitization to the hapten diphenylcyclopropenone (DPC). Source of these receptors: a man aged 35 to 55 with alopecia areata. Some clones in this sample may be carry-over from other donors' samples. CDR3s include the opening cysteine and the closing phenylalanine or tryptophan.

v_gene | len | CDR3aa
TRBV19 | 13 | CASRRGRNQPQHF
TRBV4-3 | 15 | CASSYRAGDTGELFF
TRBV7-3 | 18 | CASSSGLAGDPSTDTQYF
TRBV6-6 | 16 | CASSPGTSLSTDTQYF
TRBV4-3 | 13 | CASSQARSHEQYF
TRBV7-3 | 13 | CASSSGRGDTQYF
TRBV6-4 | 14 | CASSDAGGRDTQYF
TRBV20-1 | 14 | CSARGLAGVYEQYF
TRBV3-1 | 14 | CASSRGRFQETQYF
TRBV5-1 | 16 | CASSSDASGGSETQYF
TRBV29-1 | 11 | CSALILHEQYF
TRBV12-3/TRBV12-4 | 15 | CASSRTSGRGDTQYF
TRBV18 | 15 | CASSPLPPPADEQFF
TRBV7-3 | 13 | CASSLGTKETQYF
TRBV4-2 | 13 | CASSQEAYFEQYF
TRBV6-2/TRBV6-3 | 15 | CASSYTGLAGVEQYF
TRBV28 | 15 | CASSLSGRPQETQYF
TRBV14 | 12 | CASRLAGETQYF
TRBV20-1 | 15 | CSASLLAGGGDTQYF
TRBV28 | 15 | CASSWEFSGDYEQYF
TRBV28 | 11 | CATLTDYEQYF
TRBV29-1 | 13 | CSAQTGLEQPQHF
TRBV11-2 | 18 | CASSPLRGSAGGNTEAFF
TRBV11-1 | 14 | CASSLGQVPYEQYF
TRBV6-2/TRBV6-3 | 11 | CASSYVYEQYF
TRBV7-3 | 15 | CASSLKHREVDTQYF
TRBV20-1 | 13 | CSATLGWEETQYF
TRBV20-1 | 13 | CSATTGANTEAFF
TRBV4-1 | 17 | CASSQEPRDRHSYEQYF
TRBV6-6 | 14 | CASSYGGAGNTIYF
TRBV6-5 | 15 | CASRPLTGAQETQYF
TRBV28 | 14 | CASSLGTGEYEQYF
TRBV18 | 15 | CASSPGTQNTGELFF
TRBV7-9 | 13 | CASSFRTSYEQYF
TRBV6-6 | 13 | CAAEQVFGQPQHF
TRBV12-3/TRBV12-4 | 13 | CASSSQYNYGYTF
TRBV4-2 | 15 | CASSQDGGTEYEQYF